The T cell receptor (beta chain) described here comes from a study of blood T cell repertoires in COVID-19. Patients in Seattle were enrolled during active infection, then followed longitudinally. This CDR3 is built from 13 residues. Looked up from germline, CDR1 is LNHDA and CDR2 is SQIVND (reference sequence). Trimming took off 10 bases at V and 6 bases at J, with 18 bases between the two ends. Methods used by the authors: Quantification of nucleated cells was approximated via reference gene primer amplification. Data came from immunoSEQ multiplex PCR; TCRdb stores just in-frame clones and leaves some out. D and trimming come from the DNA, and the V and J calls and clone size come from that table. Of 190,000 or so clones in the sample, 90% to 95% were seen once.

The chain joins TRBV19 to TRBJ1-1; weak D call: TRBD1 (5 bases). Sequenced input: peripheral blood. The origin of this receptor is a man aged 30 to 39 with COVID-19, enrolled during active disease. The CDR3 nucleotides read TGTGCCACCACACTCAACAGGATTTCTGAAGCTTTCTTT. This translates into CATTLNRISEAFF. The whole variable domain, filled in from reference TRBV19 and TRBJ1-1, reads DGGITQSPKYLFRKEGQNVTLSCEQNLNHDAMYWYRQDPGQGLRLIYYSQIVNDFQKGDIAEGYSVSREKKESFPLTVTSAQKNPTAFYLCATTLNRISEAFFGQGTRLTVV.